The clone carrying this T cell receptor (beta chain) was detected a few times. TCR beta cDNA was prepared out of around 460 ng total RNA by means of a constant-region primer. Sequencing libraries for TCR beta derived from three nested multiplex PCR rounds that used slightly modified ARM-PCR. Each of the first two PCR rounds ran approximately 10 cycles with TRBV1-TRBV30 forward and C-beta reverse primers. TCRdb analysed the multiplex PCR reads with MiXCR anew, one entry per CDR3 protein. The repertoire holds approximately 340,000 distinct CDR3 sequences, with around three fifths as singletons. This sample was included in a study of tumor-infiltrating lymphocytes in primary liver carcinoma. Unsorted whole blood served as the source of blood RNA, and germline DNA was extracted as well. CDR1 is KGHDR and CDR2 is SFDVKD in the germline V gene. The CDR3 runs 12 residues. J lost 7 bases, V lost 6 bases, and 3 bases had no gene match.

This receptor was obtained from a man in his forties or fifties with primary liver carcinoma and hepatitis B virus infection. The gene calls are TRBV24-1 and TRBJ1-2, with TRBD1 matching 8 bases. Sequencing used peripheral blood. The CDR3 bases are TGTGCCACCAGTCGGACAGGGTCTGGCTACACCTTC. It is translated as CATSRTGSGYTF.